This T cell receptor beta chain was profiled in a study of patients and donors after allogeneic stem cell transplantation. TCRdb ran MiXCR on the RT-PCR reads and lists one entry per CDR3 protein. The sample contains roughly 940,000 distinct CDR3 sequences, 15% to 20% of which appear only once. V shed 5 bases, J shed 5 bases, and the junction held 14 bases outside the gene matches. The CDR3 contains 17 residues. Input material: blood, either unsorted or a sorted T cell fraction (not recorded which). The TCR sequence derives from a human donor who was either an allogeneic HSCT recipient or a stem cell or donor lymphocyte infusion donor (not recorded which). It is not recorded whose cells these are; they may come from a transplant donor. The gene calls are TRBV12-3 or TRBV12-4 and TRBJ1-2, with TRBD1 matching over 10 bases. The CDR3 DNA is TGTGCCAGCAGTCCCCGCCGGGACAGGGGCGCCGAGTATGGCTACACCTTC. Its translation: CASSPRRDRGAEYGYTF.